This record concerns one T cell receptor beta chain sequence. An end of the junction differs from the germline gene, which may be a read error. The CDR3 is 16 amino acids. Germline CDR1 reads MNHNY; CDR2 reads SVGAGI (reference sequence). These data originate in a study of identical twins. TCRdb used MiXCR to reprocess the 5' RACE reads, holding one entry per CDR3 protein. The sample consists of some 1,700,000 distinct CDR3 sequences, about 32% of them appearing once. The chain couples TRBV6-6 to TRBJ1-4, with D tentatively TRBD1 (6 bases). Sequenced sample: cord blood. The source of this sequence is a newborn girl in good health. CDR3 region: CASSYGTGRPNEKPFF. The CDR3 DNA reads as TGTGCCAGCAGTTACGGCACAGGGAGGCCTAATGAAAAACCGTTTTTT.